One sample yielded the 10 T cell receptor beta chains listed below, sequenced in a study of regulatory T cells in long-lasting Graves disease. Sequencing libraries for TCR beta were prepared with iRepertoire HTBI primers and Arm-PCR of CDR3 regions. TCRdb passed the multiplex PCR reads through MiXCR, listing each CDR3 protein once. The sample contains more than 300,000 distinct CDR3 sequences, about 18% of which appear only once. Indicated time point: persistent/refractory GD, antithyroid drugs over 5 years with positive TRAb. The TCR library used RNA extracted from PBMCs. Source: peripheral blood mononuclear cells (PBMCs), taken when the disease was refractory, from a patient treated with antithyroid drugs. The receptors stem from a female donor with Graves disease.

This clonotype has only a few counts. The V and J genes are TRBV12-3 or TRBV12-4 and TRBJ1-6, with a tentative D call TRBD1 (5 bases). V dropped 2 bases and J dropped 14 bases, with 25 bases sitting between them. The CDR3 has 17 amino acids. CDR3 loop: CASSLRGILGVSSALHF. DNA of the CDR3: TGTGCCAGCAGTTTAAGGGGTATATTGGGCGTGTCGTCGGCCCTCCACTTT.

The chain joins TRBV27 to TRBJ1-1; D unclear. Trimming pared 1 base from V and 3 bases from J, leaving 15 bases between. Germline CDR1 MNHEY, CDR2 SMNVEV (reference sequence). This CDR3 is 16 amino acids long. CDR3 region: CASSLFGRPKDTEAFF. The CDR3 DNA reads as TGTGCCAGCAGTTTATTTGGCAGGCCTAAGGACACTGAAGCTTTCTTT.

The table lists this clonotype with a few counts. This chain connects TRBV5-1 to TRBJ1-2; the D gene is possibly TRBD1 (5 bases). The CDR3 runs to 13 residues. Deletions cut 5 bases from V and 2 bases from J, with 10 bases between. Germline CDR1 reads SGHRS; CDR2 reads YFSETQ. CDR3 amino acids: CASRVDRNYGYTF. For the CDR3, the DNA is TGCGCCAGCAGGGTCGACAGAAACTATGGCTACACCTTC.

V usage is TRBV5-1 and J usage is TRBJ2-1; D remains unclear. This CDR3 has 16 residues. The V and J ends lost 4 bases and 0 bases respectively, with 14 bases between them. Germline values: CDR1 SGHRS, CDR2 YFSETQ. CDR3 sequence: CASSLQVVSSYNEQFF. In nucleotides, the CDR3 is TGCGCCAGCAGCCTTCAGGTGGTTAGCTCCTACAATGAGCAGTTCTTC.

The genes are TRBV7-9 and TRBJ2-5, with TRBD2 matching 14 bases. The junction had 19 bases not matched to a gene; V was cut back by 8 bases and J by 5 bases. The CDR3 covers 19 residues. The germline V gene has CDR1 SEHNR and CDR2 FQNEAQ (reference sequence). The CDR3 coding sequence is TGTGCCAGCGCCAAACCCGGGACTAGCGGGAGAAGGATTATCGAGACCCAGTACTTC. Translation: CASAKPGTSGRRIIETQYF.

To note about this clonotype: This likely reflects a read error, since a far larger clone is one base away. The V and J genes are TRBV28 and TRBJ1-1; D call uncertain. CDR3 length equals 11 residues. Germline V gives CDR1 MDHEN, CDR2 SYDVKM. The ends were cut back, 7 bases at V and 3 bases at J, with 6 bases in the middle. CDR3 in amino acids: CASTSYTEAFF. The CDR3, as DNA: TGTGCCAGCACCTCGTACACTGAAGCTTTCTTT.

This clonotype was detected many times. The V gene is TRBV28, the J gene TRBJ2-5; 10 bases match TRBD1. The CDR3 length is 14 residues. CDR1 is MDHEN and CDR2 is SYDVKM in the germline V gene. Unmatched junction bases numbered 2, after V lost 4 bases and J lost 3 bases. The CDR3 DNA sequence: TGTGCCAGCAGTTGGACAGGGGGGGAAGAGACCCAGTACTTC. This gives the protein CASSWTGGEETQYF.

V and J are TRBV3-1 and TRBJ2-3, with TRBD2 identical over 11 bases. V shed 3 bases and J 4 bases; nucleotides not matched to a gene: 6. CDR3 length: 16 amino acids. Germline V gene lookup returns CDR1 LGHDT and CDR2 YNNKEL (reference sequence). CDR3 loop: CASSHSVLAGADTQYF. The CDR3 region has the DNA TGTGCCAGCAGCCATTCCGTACTAGCGGGAGCAGATACGCAGTATTTT.

This clonotype was picked up many times. The chain recombines TRBV2 with TRBJ2-5; D might be TRBD2 (6 bases). With 5 bases removed from V and 5 bases from J, the gap between germline ends came to 12 bases. CDR3 length equals 13 residues. The germline CDR1 and CDR2 sequences are SNHLY and FYNNEI. CDR3 sequence reads: CASSRLAEETQYF. CDR3 bases: TGTGCCAGCAGTCGGTTAGCGGAGGAGACCCAGTACTTC.

Worth noting for this clonotype: A read error may explain this, as a much larger clone is one base away. The chain employs TRBV6-1 and TRBJ2-7; the match to TRBD1 covers 7 bases. The DNA end is more similar to TRBJ2-1, so the J call may be wrong. From germline, CDR1 is MNHNS and CDR2 SASEGT. CDR3 length: 16 residues. The CDR3: CASRDRKGARPYEQFF. The CDR3 DNA follows: TGTGCCAGCAGAGATAGGAAGGGGGCTCGACCCTACGAGCAGTTCTTC.